A single sample is the source of the 11 T cell receptor beta chains below, sequenced in a study of cytomegalovirus exposure and HLA in healthy donors. Primers included in the PCR were 60 Vbeta and 13 Jbeta primers. TCRdb's table, derived via immunoSEQ multiplex PCR, lists solely in-frame clones and lacks some. The sample has about 150,000 clones, 60% to 75% seen once. Sequenced sample: PBMCs. Receptors originate from a young man in good health and CMV-seronegative.

This chain links TRBV27 with TRBJ2-1, with TRBD2 identical over 9 bases. Losses at the gene ends were 5 bases for V and 4 bases for J; bases not matched to a gene: 6. Germline V gene lookup returns CDR1 MNHEY and CDR2 SMNVEV (reference sequence). The length of the CDR3 is 15 residues. CDR3 sequence: CASSVSGGLYNEQFF. In DNA, the CDR3 is TGTGCCAGCAGTGTTAGCGGGGGCCTTTACAATGAGCAGTTCTTC.

This chain uses TRBV7-9 with TRBJ2-1; weak D call: TRBD2 (6 bases). The germline CDR1 and CDR2 sequences are SEHNR and FQNEAQ (reference sequence). This CDR3 has 13 residues. Trimming took off 0 bases at V and 11 bases at J, with 11 bases between the two ends. The CDR3 nucleotides read TGTGCCAGCAGCTTAGCGACGGGGGTAAAGCAGTTCTTC. Translated, it gives CASSLATGVKQFF.

This clone was observed a handful of times. J is TRBJ2-3 and V is TRBV9; 8 bases align to TRBD2. The V gene's germline CDR1 is SGDLS and CDR2 YYNGEE. The CDR3 extends over 17 amino acids. V trimming: 2 bases; J trimming: 6 bases; junction bases outside the gene matches: 14. Written as DNA, the CDR3 is TGTGCCAGCAGCGTCGACAAAGCGGGGGATGCCTGGGATACGCAGTATTTT. Translated, it gives CASSVDKAGDAWDTQYF.

V is TRBV25-1 and J is TRBJ1-2; D might be TRBD1 (5 bases). Looked up from germline, CDR1 is MGHDK and CDR2 is SYGVNS. Trimming cost V 3 bases and J 5 bases, with 10 bases left between them. This CDR3 is built from 13 residues. Here the CDR3 reads CASSDARVYGYTF. CDR3 sequence (DNA): TGTGCCAGCAGTGACGCCAGGGTTTATGGCTACACCTTC.

CDR3 loop: CASSPQTDPYEQYV. The CDR3 nucleotides are TGTGCCAGCAGCCCGCAGACAGACCCCTACGAGCAGTACGTC. The rearrangement uses TRBV11-1 and TRBJ2-7; possible D gene TRBD1, 5 bases. Germline V CDR1 and CDR2: SGHAT, FQDESV (reference sequence). The CDR3 contains 14 residues. V lost 5 bases and J lost 2, with 13 bases in between.

This clone was recorded a few times. The chain recombines TRBV18 with TRBJ2-3; D ambiguous. This CDR3 spans 16 amino acids. Deletions cut 6 bases from V and 0 bases from J, with 16 bases between. CDR1 KGHSH and CDR2 LQKENI come from the germline V gene. CDR3 bases: TGTGCCAGCTCGCCCTCGAGCGCTTATAGCACAGATACGCAGTATTTT. Its protein product is CASSPSSAYSTDTQYF.

This chain joins TRBV6-1 and TRBJ1-1; D unclear. Trimming removed 7 bases at V and 2 bases at J, with 17 bases between. The CDR3 runs to 15 residues. The V gene's germline CDR1 is MNHNS and CDR2 SASEGT. The CDR3 region has the DNA TGTGCCAGCACCCCTTTACAGTCACTTAACACTGAAGCTTTCTTT. Translation gives CASTPLQSLNTEAFF.

The genes are TRBV27 and TRBJ1-2, with TRBD1 identical over 7 bases. Germline lookup yields CDR1 MNHEY and CDR2 SMNVEV (reference sequence). This CDR3 has 13 amino acids. V trimming: 3 bases; J trimming: 8 bases; junction bases outside the gene matches: 6. The CDR3 DNA reads as TGTGCCAGCAGTTTGACAGGGAAGGGGGGCTACACCTTC. Translated: CASSLTGKGGYTF.

A few counts support this clone. The chain is built from TRBV5-4 and TRBJ2-5; 7 nucleotides agree with TRBD1. The CDR3 extends over 15 amino acids. Per germline, CDR1 SGHNT and CDR2 YYREEE (reference sequence). V shed 4 bases and J 0 bases; nucleotides not matched to a gene: 6. The CDR3 sequence is CASSLRTGYQETQYF. CDR3 sequence (DNA): TGTGCCAGCAGCCTTAGGACAGGTTACCAAGAGACCCAGTACTTC.

The chain recombines TRBV2 with TRBJ2-1, with TRBD2 as a possible D gene (6 bases). The CDR3 has 12 amino acids. V was clipped by 5 bases and J by 10 bases, with 12 bases between them. Germline V lookup: CDR1 SNHLY, CDR2 FYNNEI. DNA for the CDR3: TGTGCCAGCAGTTCTATAGCGGAAGAGCAGTTCTTC. This encodes CASSSIAEEQFF.

As regards this clone: Its ends do not fully match the called genes, so a read error is possible. V and J are TRBV4-3 and TRBJ1-2; D unresolved. This CDR3 has 15 amino acids. CDR1 is LGHNA and CDR2 is YSLEER in the germline V gene. The CDR3 reads CASSQDRGMHYGYTF. CDR3 nucleotide sequence: TGCGCCAGCAGTCAAGATCGCGGCATGCACTATGGCTACACCTTC.